The clone carrying this T cell receptor (beta chain) showed up just a few times. The antigen remains undetermined. V was clipped by 3 bases and J by 3 bases; unmatched bases: 2. CDR3 size: 14 residues. The V gene's germline CDR1 is SGHRS and CDR2 YFSETQ. The data were taken from a study of beta chain features in type 1 diabetes. Findings and limits, study-wide: A definitive answer on HLA type influencing TCRB rearrangement was not reached here. Junctions at VDJ sites from type 1 diabetes patients had fewer insertions and more deletions. TCRB CDR3 length was moderately but significantly reduced in all four CD4+ subsets of Type 1 diabetes patients.

Investigators reverse transcribed all isolated RNA, so they sequenced expressed TCRB transcripts. Regulatory, naive and central memory T cell samples averaged approximately 3.9 million reads. Some clones are missing from TCRdb's copy, which holds only in-frame ones; the method was immunoSEQ multiplex PCR. The sample holds approximately 140,000 clones, about 7.1% seen once. This TCR was sampled from a woman aged 25 to 45 in good health. Sequencing used central memory CD4+ T cells from blood. V is TRBV5-1 and J is TRBJ1-4; the match to TRBD1 covers 7 bases. As DNA, the CDR3 is TGCGCCAGCAGCTCAGGGGGATCTAATGAAAAACTGTTTTTT. This codes for CASSSGGSNEKLFF. The whole variable domain, filled in from reference TRBV5-1 and TRBJ1-4, reads KAGVTQTPRYLIKTRGQQVTLSCSPISGHRSVSWYQQTPGQGLQFLFEYFSETQRNKGNFPGRFSGRQFSNSRSEMNVSTLELGDSALYLCASSSGGSNEKLFFGSGTQLSVL.